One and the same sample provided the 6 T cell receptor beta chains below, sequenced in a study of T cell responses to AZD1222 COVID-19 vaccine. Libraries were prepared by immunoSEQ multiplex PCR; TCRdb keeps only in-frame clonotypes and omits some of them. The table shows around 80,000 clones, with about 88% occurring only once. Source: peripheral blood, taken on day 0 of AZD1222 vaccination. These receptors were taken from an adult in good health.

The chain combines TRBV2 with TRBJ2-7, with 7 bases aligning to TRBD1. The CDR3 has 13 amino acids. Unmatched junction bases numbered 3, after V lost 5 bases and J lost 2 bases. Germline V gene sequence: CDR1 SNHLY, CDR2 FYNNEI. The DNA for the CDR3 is TGTGCCAGCAGTCGGGACAGAGCCTACGAGCAGTACGTC. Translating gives CASSRDRAYEQYV.

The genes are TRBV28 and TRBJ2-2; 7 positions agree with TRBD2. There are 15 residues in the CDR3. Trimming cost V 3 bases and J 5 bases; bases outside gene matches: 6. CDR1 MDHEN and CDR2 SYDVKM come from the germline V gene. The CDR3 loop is CASSFALAITGELFF. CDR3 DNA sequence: TGTGCCAGCAGTTTTGCACTAGCGATTACCGGGGAGCTGTTTTTT.

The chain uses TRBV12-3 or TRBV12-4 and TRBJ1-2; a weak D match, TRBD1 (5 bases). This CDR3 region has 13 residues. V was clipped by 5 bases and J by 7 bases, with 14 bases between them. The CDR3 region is CASSILSGGGYTF. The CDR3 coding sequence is TGTGCCAGCAGTATCCTCTCCGGGGGTGGCTACACCTTC.

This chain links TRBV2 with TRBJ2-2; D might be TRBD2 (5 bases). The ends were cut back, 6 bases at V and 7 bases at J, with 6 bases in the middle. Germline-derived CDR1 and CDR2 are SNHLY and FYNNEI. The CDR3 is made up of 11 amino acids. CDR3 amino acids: CASRGGGELFF. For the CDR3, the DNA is TGTGCCAGCAGAGGAGGCGGGGAGCTGTTTTTT.

Written as DNA, the CDR3 is TGTGCCAGTAGTACCGCTGGGGGTGAAGCTTTCTTT. Translation gives CASSTAGGEAFF. The chain uses TRBV19 and TRBJ1-1; D might be TRBD1 (5 bases). Germline V gene lookup returns CDR1 LNHDA and CDR2 SQIVND (reference sequence). The CDR3 sequence is 12 residues long. Trimming removed 4 bases from V and 7 bases from J, with 10 bases in between.

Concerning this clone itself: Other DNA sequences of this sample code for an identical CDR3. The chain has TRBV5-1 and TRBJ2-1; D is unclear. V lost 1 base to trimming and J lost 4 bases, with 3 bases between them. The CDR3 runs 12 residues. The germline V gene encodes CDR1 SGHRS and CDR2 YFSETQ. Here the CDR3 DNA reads TGCGCCAGCAGCTTGAGTTACAATGAGCAGTTCTTC. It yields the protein CASSLSYNEQFF. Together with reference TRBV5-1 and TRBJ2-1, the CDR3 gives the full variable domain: KAGVTQTPRYLIKTRGQQVTLSCSPISGHRSVSWYQQTPGQGLQFLFEYFSETQRNKGNFPGRFSGRQFSNSRSEMNVSTLELGDSALYLCASSLSYNEQFFGPGTRLTVL.